These 8 T cell receptor beta chains share one sample of origin, sequenced in a study of cytotoxic CD8 clonotypes in ibrutinib-treated CLL (dated by TCRdb to the early 2020s). The time point label, as the study defines it: progressive disease on ibrutinib. Libraries were constructed by the immunoSEQ multiplex PCR assay. TCRdb took this table from immuneACCESS and kept in-frame rearrangements with V and J called. Such tables lack part of the clones; where checked against another copy, unresolved V genes explain under half of the gap, and the rest is unexplained. The sample table records tens of thousands of clones; around 52% of these occur just once. The ten largest clones add up to under 30% of the sample. This specimen was PBMCs, taken at disease progression, from a patient treated with ibrutinib. These receptors originate from a human donor with chronic lymphocytic leukemia.

The J gene is TRBJ2-3, the V gene TRBV11-2; the D is unclear. From germline, CDR1 is SGHAT and CDR2 FQNNGV. This CDR3 is 15 amino acids long. Between the trimmed V and J ends, which lost 1 base and 1 base, there was a span of 9 bases. The CDR3 DNA reads as TGTGCCAGCAGCTTAGTCCGGCAGCGCACAGATACGCAGTATTTT. As protein: CASSLVRQRTDTQYF.

This chain links TRBV6-1 with TRBJ2-7; TRBD1 is a possible D gene (5 bases). Germline CDR1 is MNHNS and CDR2 is SASEGT. V lost 8 bases, J lost 2 bases, and 13 bases lay in between. The CDR3 is made up of 13 amino acids. CDR3: CASGRGQAYEQYF. In nucleotides, the CDR3 is TGTGCCAGCGGACGAGGACAAGCCTACGAGCAGTACTTC.

This clone was recorded a few times. The rearrangement joins TRBV7-6 to TRBJ2-7; 11 nucleotides align to TRBD2. Germline-derived CDR1 and CDR2 are SGHVS and FNYEAQ. CDR3 length: 15 residues. The ends lost 5 bases at V and 5 bases at J; junction bases unmatched: 8. The CDR3 reads CASSPRLAGTHEQYF. The CDR3 DNA reads as TGTGCCAGCAGCCCGCGACTAGCGGGGACCCACGAGCAGTACTTC. Complete variable domain (other parts from reference TRBV7-6 and TRBJ2-7): GAGVSQSPRYKVTKRGQDVALRCDPISGHVSLYWYRQALGQGPEFLTYFNYEAQQDKSGLPNDRFSAERPEGSISTLTIQRTEQRDSAMYRCASSPRLAGTHEQYFGPGTRLTVT.

This chain links TRBV7-8 with TRBJ1-5, with D unclear. The CDR3 loop spans 15 amino acids. The V gene's germline CDR1 is SGHVS and CDR2 FQNEAQ. Trimming shortened V by 5 bases and J by 8 bases, and 19 bases separated the two germline ends. The chain's CDR3 is CASSLLTSGREPQHF. CDR3 DNA sequence: TGTGCCAGCAGCCTATTGACATCGGGGAGGGAGCCCCAGCATTTT.

The V call is TRBV27, the J call TRBJ2-7, with 8 bases lining up with TRBD1. This CDR3 contains 16 residues. The trim removed 10 bases at V and 1 base at J, leaving 15 bases unmatched. CDR1 and CDR2 from the germline V gene are MNHEY and SMNVEV (reference sequence). CDR3 DNA sequence: TGTGCCACCCAAATTGAGGTGGGACAGGAATCCTACGAGCAGTACTTC. It codes for CATQIEVGQESYEQYF.

CDR3: CASRKRGGMNTEAFF. CDR3 nucleotides: TGTGCCAGCAGGAAACGAGGAGGGATGAACACTGAAGCTTTCTTT. The chain employs TRBV11-2 and TRBJ1-1; unclear D gene. Germline V CDR1 and CDR2: SGHAT, FQNNGV. The CDR3 consists of 15 residues. V was cut by 6 bases and J by 0 bases, with 14 bases left in between.

The V and J genes are TRBV7-2 and TRBJ2-7; D uncertain. V was clipped by 2 bases and J by 3 bases, with 8 bases between them. The CDR3 covers 13 residues. Per the germline V gene, CDR1 is SGHTA and CDR2 is FQGNSA. The CDR3 is CASSLSQVYEQYF. CDR3 sequence (DNA): TGTGCCAGCAGCTTAAGCCAGGTCTACGAGCAGTACTTC.

This clone was observed once. The gene calls are TRBV7-8 and TRBJ1-5; the D is unclear. V was shortened by 1 base and J by 6 bases, with 16 bases between the two germline ends. Germline CDR1 SGHVS, CDR2 FQNEAQ. This CDR3 comprises 16 residues. DNA of the CDR3: TGTGCCAGCAGCTTAGAGCTGTGGCAGAACCCTCAGCCCCAGCATTTT. Translated: CASSLELWQNPQPQHF.